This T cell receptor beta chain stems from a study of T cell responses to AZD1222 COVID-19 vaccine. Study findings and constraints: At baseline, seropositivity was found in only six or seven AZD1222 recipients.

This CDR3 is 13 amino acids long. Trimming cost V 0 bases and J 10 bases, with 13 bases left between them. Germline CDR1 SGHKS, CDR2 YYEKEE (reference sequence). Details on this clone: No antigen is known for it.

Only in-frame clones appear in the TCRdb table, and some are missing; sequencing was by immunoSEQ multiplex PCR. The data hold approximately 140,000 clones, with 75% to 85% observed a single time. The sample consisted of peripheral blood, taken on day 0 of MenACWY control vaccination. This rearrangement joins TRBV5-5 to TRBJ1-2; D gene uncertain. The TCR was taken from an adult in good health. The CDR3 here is CASSLGPENDYTF. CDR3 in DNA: TGTGCCAGCAGCTTGGGCCCGGAGAATGACTACACCTTC.